This is a list of T cell receptor beta chains from one sample in a study of T cells after posttransplantation cyclophosphamide. The table came from immunoSEQ multiplex PCR; TCRdb's copy has only in-frame clones and leaves some out. Recorded here are about 7,200 clones, none singletons. The sample in question was PBMCs, obtained after allogeneic stem cell transplant with posttransplant cyclophosphamide. The receptors stem from a female patient between 50 and 60 years old who received an allogeneic stem cell transplant from an unrelated donor, was CMV-positive, and had acute GVHD only. Some T cells may be transferred from the graft donor. Each CDR3 is given with its conserved first and last residue. A D gene is named only where the DNA matches it firmly. Clone size is stated in some rows and not others, as once, few, many or a class when expanded.

j_call	clone_size	d_call	v_call	cdr3_nt	cdr3_aa
TRBJ2-2	many	-	TRBV19	TGTGCCAGTAGTATCCAAGCTTCGAACACCGGGGAGCTGTTTTTT	CASSIQASNTGELFF
TRBJ2-3	large	-	TRBV10-3	TGTGCCATCAGTGAGGCGATCTTCACAGATACGCAGTATTTT	CAISEAIFTDTQYF
TRBJ2-7	many	TRBD1	TRBV7-2	TGTGCCAGCAGCCTCCGGGACAGGGGCTACGAGCAGTACTTC	CASSLRDRGYEQYF
TRBJ1-1	-	-	TRBV27	TGTGCCAGCAGTTTAGGCAGTATGAACACTGAAGCTTTCTTT	CASSLGSMNTEAFF
TRBJ1-3	medium-sized	-	TRBV18	TGTGCCAGCTCACCATCTCCTACGGTCTCTGGAAACACCATATATTTT	CASSPSPTVSGNTIYF
TRBJ2-5	many	TRBD2	TRBV30	TGTGCCTGGAGTTCCCTGGCCTCGACTAGCGGGAGAGGGGAGACCCAGTACTTC	CAWSSLASTSGRGETQYF
TRBJ2-5	few	-	TRBV5-1	TGCGCCAGCAGCCCGGACAGTCTCGAGACCCAGCACTTC	CASSPDSLETQHF
TRBJ2-6	many	-	TRBV28	TGTGCCAGCACATCCGCCCGACATTCTGGGGCCAACGTCCTGACTTTC	CASTSARHSGANVLTF
TRBJ2-7	many	TRBD2	TRBV30	TGTGCCTGGAGTGTAGCGGGAGGCTACGAGCAGTACTTC	CAWSVAGGYEQYF
TRBJ2-7	many	-	TRBV28	TGTGCCAGCAGTTTCTGGCGGAACTCCTACGAGCAGTACTTC	CASSFWRNSYEQYF